This TCR beta chain originates from a study of T cell changes during pregnancy in multiple sclerosis (dated by TCRdb to between 2018 and 2020). Study-wide context: Changes in the T cell repertoire over the course of pregnancy were examined in this study in women with multiple sclerosis.

The library was produced with the immunoSEQ multiplex PCR assay. Sourced from immuneACCESS, this table was stored by TCRdb with only in-frame sequences that have V and J called. A share of the clones is absent; for the studies checked, an unresolved V gene accounts for under half, and the remainder has no known explanation. This sample has tens of thousands of clones in its table, and approximately 89% of those were observed once. The ten top clones hold around 5% of the sample. Note on this clone: Its antigen has not been determined. No much larger clone is present one base from it, and per-base qualities are unavailable.

CDR1 and CDR2 are read off the germline V gene as SGHTA and FQGTGA. Reading from cysteine to phenylalanine, the CDR3 counts 14 amino acids. Only CDR3 DNA remains: 42 bases, in frame from the first base. Cut back by 0 bases and 5 bases, the V and J ends lie 8 bases apart. Here the sequenced sample was peripheral blood, taken in the first trimester of pregnancy. The sequence was obtained from a female donor in good health, enrolled as a control in a pregnancy study. Recombination joined TRBV7-3 with TRBJ2-1, with no confident D gene call. The sequenced DNA is TGTGCCAGCAGCTTAACGGGCCGAAACAATGAGCAGTTCTTC. This yields the protein CASSLTGRNNEQFF.